This T cell receptor beta chain is drawn from a study of CD8 T cells in Susac syndrome (dated by TCRdb to 2018 to 2020). Study-level background: The study used repertoire sequencing to test whether antigen drove CD8+ T cell activation and differentiation in Susac syndrome.

High-throughput TCR beta sequencing profiled peripheral blood CD8+ and CD4+ T cells from healthy donors, Susac syndrome patients and multiple sclerosis patients. The healthy donors served as controls matched for age and sex. Bulk CD8+ and CD4+ T cells were purified magnetically by negative isolation, whereas CD8+ TEMRA cells were enriched by FACS. Blood was collected in EDTA tubes and processed within 24 hours, with PBMCs isolated through density gradient centrifugation. PBMCs intended for TCR sequencing were frozen in liquid nitrogen and were later thawed in a 37 degrees C water bath. The sorted or isolated CD4+, CD8+ and CD8+ TEMRA cells reached a purity of at least 90%. As concerns this clonotype: The target of this receptor is not known. No clone much larger than this one lies a single base away; base qualities are absent.

General findings and caveats noted by the study authors: The TCR sequencing and HLA analysis was acknowledged to have included a relatively small number of individuals.

The CDR3 holds 16 amino acids from the cysteine to the phenylalanine. The read is trimmed to its CDR3 DNA, 48 bases read in frame from base 1. V is pruned by 4 bases and J by 9 bases, leaving 13 bases of the junction without a gene match. CDR1 LGHNA and CDR2 YNFKEQ are derived from the germline V gene. RNA was extracted using the RNeasy kit, and roughly 0.45 to 1 microgram was reverse transcribed with random hexamers. TCR beta CDR3 regions were amplified with the immunoSEQ multiplex PCR assay covering 54 Vbeta and 13 Jbeta segments. PCR amplification bias was corrected by using a synthetic template baseline for primer optimization and computational correction. The study's processing was this. Reads were annotated to V, D and J genes according to IMGT and were analyzed with immunoSEQ Analyzer, with only productive sequences retained. Clonality was calculated as one minus the Shannon entropy normalized by log2 of the number of productive unique sequences. For each patient and control, public and private clones were evaluated among the 100 most prevalent clones. Susac-specific clones were defined as absent from healthy and MS cohorts, some 1,000 published viral clones and other ImmuneACCESS disease sequences. In TCRdb, the public reads were trimmed at Q25 with fastp and aligned with MiXCR, with productive beta chains retained. One record per CDR3 amino acid sequence lists the most common genes and DNA. The V and J calls here are based on TCRdb, not the publication. In this sample the table shows 160,000 or so distinct CDR3 sequences, over 85% of which occur a single time. The ten biggest clones cover just over 0.13% of the sample.

The sample taken for sequencing was CD4+ T cells from PBMCs. This clonotype originated in a human donor in good health. The V and J genes are TRBV4-2 and TRBJ2-1; TRBD2 fits 9 bases in the junction. The CDR3 has the sequence CASSLQAGGIGGEQFF. The sequenced DNA: TGTGCCAGCAGCCTTCAAGCGGGGGGAATCGGGGGTGAGCAGTTCTTC.